This T cell receptor (beta chain) comes out of a study of cytomegalovirus exposure and HLA in healthy donors. To note about this clone: Its antigen is as yet unknown.

Study findings and constraints: A later analysis found common viral pathogens apparently linked to several of the most significant clusters. Solely CMV serostatus was available to characterize immune exposure.

Whereas donors were nominally healthy upon sampling, unrecorded immune exposures were probable. The PCR used 60 Vbeta and 13 Jbeta primers. Data came from immunoSEQ multiplex PCR; TCRdb stores just in-frame clones and leaves some out. This repertoire shows some 85,000 clones, 75% to 80% found once; its top ten account for around 4.3%. Trimming stripped 4 bases from V and 1 base from J, with 15 bases between. Germline lookup yields CDR1 SGHDT and CDR2 YYEEEE. The CDR3 spans 15 residues. Input material: PBMCs. The receptor was derived from a middle-aged woman in good health and CMV-seropositive. This chain uses TRBV5-6 with TRBJ2-7; TRBD2 is a possible D gene (5 bases). CDR3 bases: TGTGCCAGCAGCCCCAATCCCGGGATATCCTACGAGCAGTACTTC. It codes for CASSPNPGISYEQYF.